This is a list of T cell receptor beta chains from one sample in a study of OX40 agonist ivuxolimab in advanced cancers. Measured with immunoSEQ multiplex PCR; TCRdb has only the in-frame clones, and not every one. Here the sample spans under 100,000 clones, approximately 92% being singletons. The input for sequencing was CD4+ or CD8+ T cells sorted from blood, taken in a trial of the OX40 agonist ivuxolimab. The receptors shown here come from an adult with an advanced solid tumor such as melanoma, head and neck, liver or kidney cancer. Both conserved end residues are part of each CDR3. Each record gives: D gene, J gene, V gene, clone size, CDR3 length, CDR3 protein, CDR3 DNA. The D gene is left open where the match is weak. Clone size appears in some rows only: once, few, many, or a class for an expanded clone.

TRBD2 TRBJ2-3 TRBV19 NA 14 CASRSGRETDTQYF TGTGCCAGTAGATCGGGGAGGGAGACAGATACGCAGTATTTT
NA TRBJ1-5 TRBV11-2 NA 15 CASSLGSGEVQPQHF TGTGCCAGCAGTTTAGGCAGCGGTGAGGTTCAGCCCCAGCATTTT
NA TRBJ2-6 TRBV30 NA 15 CASFPALSGANVLTF TGTGCCTCCTTTCCGGCCCTCTCTGGGGCCAACGTCCTGACTTTC
TRBD1 TRBJ2-7 TRBV19 NA 15 CASSLPGQGTHEQYF TGTGCCAGTAGTCTCCCGGGACAGGGGACCCACGAGCAGTACTTC
NA TRBJ1-2 TRBV15 few 14 CATSREPRVYGYTF TGTGCCACCAGCAGAGAGCCGAGGGTCTATGGCTACACCTTC
NA TRBJ1-2 TRBV7-2 NA 14 CASSPSRGNYGYTF TGTGCCAGCAGCCCCAGTAGGGGAAACTATGGCTACACCTTC
NA TRBJ2-5 TRBV6-5 NA 13 CASSRTVQETQYF TGTGCCAGCAGCCGGACAGTCCAAGAGACCCAGTACTTC
TRBD2 TRBJ2-1 TRBV7-9 NA 18 CASSLVASSGGVYNEQFF TGTGCCAGCAGCTTAGTAGCGTCTAGCGGGGGGGTTTACAATGAGCAGTTCTTC
NA TRBJ2-5 TRBV9 once 16 CASSVAGNGAIETQYF TGTGCCAGCAGCGTAGCAGGAAATGGGGCCATAGAGACCCAGTACTTC
NA TRBJ1-6 TRBV5-4 NA 15 CASSLAADNNSPLHF TGTGCCAGCAGCTTGGCGGCAGACAATAATTCACCCCTCCACTTT
TRBD1 TRBJ1-1 TRBV6-5 once 14 CASRSGTGDTEAFF TGTGCCAGCAGGTCCGGGACAGGGGACACTGAAGCTTTCTTT
TRBD1 TRBJ2-5 TRBV5-1 NA 15 CASSLQTGSAETQYF TGCGCCAGCAGCTTACAGACAGGGTCTGCGGAGACCCAGTACTTC
TRBD1 TRBJ1-1 TRBV25-1 NA 15 CASSEQGQGNTEAFF TGTGCCAGCAGTGAACAGGGACAGGGAAACACTGAAGCTTTCTTT
NA TRBJ2-1 TRBV12-5 NA 15 CASGLDREYYNEQFF TGTGCTAGTGGTTTGGACAGGGAATATTACAATGAGCAGTTCTTC
NA TRBJ1-3 TRBV7-9 NA 15 CASRPVLGAGNTIYF TGTGCCAGCAGACCCGTATTGGGAGCTGGAAACACCATATATTTT
NA TRBJ1-5 TRBV6-1 NA 14 CASSESVTAQPQHF TGTGCCAGCAGTGAGTCGGTGACTGCTCAGCCCCAGCATTTT
TRBD1 TRBJ1-3 TRBV6-6 NA 13 CASRQGDGNTIYF TGTGCCAGCAGACAGGGGGACGGAAACACCATATATTTT
NA TRBJ2-3 TRBV19 NA 17 CASSIEGAGTSTDTQYF TGTGCCAGTAGTATAGAGGGAGCAGGGACTAGCACAGATACGCAGTATTTT
NA TRBJ2-7 TRBV6-1 NA 14 CASSEVRSGYEQYF TGTGCCAGCAGTGAAGTCCGCTCGGGCTACGAGCAGTACTTC
NA TRBJ1-1 TRBV2 NA 16 CASSEGGRGVRTEAFF TGTGCCAGCAGTGAGGGTGGGCGGGGCGTTAGGACTGAAGCTTTCTTT
NA TRBJ2-5 TRBV7-8 once 13 CASRGASQETQYF TGTGCCAGCAGAGGGGCTTCCCAAGAGACCCAGTACTTC
NA TRBJ2-7 TRBV10-3 NA 14 CAISEGAVSYEQYF TGTGCCATCAGTGAGGGGGCGGTCTCCTACGAGCAGTACTTC
NA TRBJ2-1 TRBV5-1 once 14 CASSSGAGIGEQFF TGCGCCAGCAGCTCGGGTGCGGGGATTGGGGAGCAGTTCTTC
NA TRBJ1-6 TRBV5-5 NA 16 CASSLVLEVSDSPLHF TGTGCCAGCAGCTTGGTTTTAGAAGTATCCGATTCACCCCTCCACTTT
NA TRBJ1-5 TRBV19 NA 15 CASSDGTGWSQPQHF TGTGCCAGTAGTGACGGGACTGGCTGGAGTCAGCCCCAGCATTTT
NA TRBJ1-2 TRBV19 NA 11 CASSIGRGYTF TGTGCCAGTAGTATAGGACGTGGCTACACCTTC
TRBD2 TRBJ2-5 TRBV6-5 NA 15 CASSYGGGAGETQYF TGTGCCAGCAGTTACGGCGGGGGGGCCGGGGAGACCCAGTACTTC
NA TRBJ1-4 TRBV6-1 NA 14 CASSQPTEGEKLFF TGTGCCAGCAGTCAACCTACCGAGGGCGAAAAACTGTTTTTT
TRBD2 TRBJ2-5 TRBV5-4 NA 15 CASSLDGAGGETQYF TGTGCCAGCAGCTTGGATGGAGCGGGAGGAGAGACCCAGTACTTC
NA TRBJ1-1 TRBV10-2 NA 14 CATRRGGTDTEAFF TGCGCCACACGACGGGGGGGAACGGACACTGAAGCTTTCTTT
NA TRBJ1-2 TRBV11-2 NA 17 CASSPGGAAARKEGYTF TGTGCCAGCAGCCCCGGTGGAGCAGCCGCACGAAAGGAAGGCTACACCTTC
NA TRBJ2-2 TRBV5-1 NA 14 CASSFSGNTGELFF TGCGCCAGCAGCTTTAGCGGGAACACCGGGGAGCTGTTTTTT
NA TRBJ1-4 TRBV5-6 NA 13 CASSPAGNEKLFF TGTGCCAGCAGCCCCGCCGGGAATGAAAAACTGTTTTTT
NA TRBJ1-1 TRBV11-2 NA 15 CASSLRAGGDTEAFF TGTGCCAGCAGCTTGAGAGCCGGGGGAGACACTGAAGCTTTCTTT
NA TRBJ2-1 TRBV9 NA 18 CASSVQGLVGNLYNEQFF TGTGCCAGCAGCGTACAAGGCCTAGTGGGTAACTTATACAATGAGCAGTTCTTC
NA TRBJ2-7 TRBV19 NA 13 CASSIRPTYEQYF TGTGCCAGTAGTATCAGGCCAACCTACGAGCAGTACTTC
NA TRBJ2-7 TRBV11-2 NA 14 CASREGAPSYEQYF TGTGCCAGCAGGGAAGGGGCCCCTTCCTACGAGCAGTACTTC
TRBD1 TRBJ2-7 TRBV18 NA 14 CASSPTGAVDEQYF TGTGCCAGCTCACCAACAGGGGCCGTGGACGAGCAGTACTTC
NA TRBJ1-3 TRBV5-1 once 15 CASSLTPLSGNTIYF TGCGCCAGCAGCCTGACGCCACTTTCTGGAAACACCATATATTTT
TRBD1 TRBJ1-5 TRBV19 NA 17 CASRVTGGLSRMQPQHF TGTGCCAGTAGGGTGACAGGGGGGTTGTCTCGAATGCAGCCCCAGCATTTT
TRBD1 TRBJ2-1 TRBV5-1 few 15 CASSLEGQGAFEQFF TGCGCCAGCAGCTTGGAGGGACAGGGGGCCTTTGAGCAGTTCTTC
NA TRBJ1-1 TRBV5-1 NA 15 CASSLAAVGGTEAFF TGCGCCAGCAGCTTGGCCGCGGTTGGTGGCACTGAAGCTTTCTTT
NA TRBJ1-1 TRBV7-9 NA 13 CASSLSMNTEAFF TGTGCCAGCAGCTTATCCATGAACACTGAAGCTTTCTTT
NA TRBJ1-2 TRBV25-1 NA 14 CASSELQGYYGYTF TGTGCCAGCAGTGAATTACAGGGTTACTATGGCTACACCTTC